This entry concerns a single TCR beta chain. In this sample, this clone turned up once. Its antigen specificity is not known. Nothing much larger sits one base from this clone, and base qualities are not available. The sample belongs to a study of blood T cell repertoires in COVID-19 (dated by TCRdb to 2018 to 2020). Describing the broader study: Collaborator samples came from the United States, Italy and Spain and covered acute and convalescent phases of COVID-19. The prospective study material was composed of cDNA or gDNA derived from T cells, B-cell-depleted T cells, or PBMCs. Subjects who had been exposed to COVID-19, were actively infected with it, or had recovered from it provided the deeply sampled blood TCRbeta repertoires that made up the dataset. The repertoires were released in a freely available public database intended as a resource for research on the immune response to SARS-CoV-2. Samples were obtained from the ongoing ImmuneRACE study (first 160 participants) and from 1,200 or so subjects provided by 6 global collaborators. The sample metadata nearly always contained a de-identified subject ID, COVID-19 status, age in years and sex. Where available, HLA class I and class II types were taken from metadata supplied by the sample provider and were not determined by assay-based typing.

The CDR3, cysteine through phenylalanine, is 14 amino acids long. Of the read, only the CDR3 DNA is kept; its 42 bases are in frame from base 1. Germline trimming amounts to 6 bases on V and 5 bases on J, with 9 as the count of junction bases outside the gene matches. From a lookup of the germline V gene (reference sequence), CDR1 and CDR2 are LNHDA and SQIVND. The immunoSEQ Assay, a bias-controlled multiplex PCR, was used to amplify TCRbeta CDR3 regions from genomic DNA. On the study's bioinformatics: Nucleated cell counts per sample were estimated from amplification of reference gene primers within the assay. To quantify the absolute abundance of each unique TCRbeta CDR3 rearrangement, sequence reads were collapsed and filtered. For each sample, productive Simpson clonality was calculated by taking the square root of Simpson's diversity index across productive rearrangements. Here the immuneACCESS table is served through TCRdb, limited to in-frame sequences with V and J called. Missing clones are a known gap in these copies; in checked studies unresolved V genes cover under half, and the rest lacks a known reason. V, J and clone size derive from that table, while D and trimming were established from the DNA sequence. The sample table records 30,000 to 50,000 clones; about 90% of these occur just once. Of the sample, around 14% falls within the top ten clones.

Collaborating institutions collected whole blood in K2EDTA tubes following their own protocols. Collaborator samples were shipped for TCRbeta analysis as frozen whole blood, isolated PBMCs, or DNA extracted from either sample type. Findings and caveats that apply to the study as a whole: How much clinical and demographic metadata was included differed by source and by participant, and the metadata was provided uncurated.

The specimen was peripheral blood. Here the chain combines TRBV19 and TRBJ1-1, with 7 bases matching TRBD1. The TCR sequence derives from a woman in her thirties in a cohort sampled during active COVID-19. The CDR3 protein: CASRSKGAETEAFF. The DNA sequence is as follows: TGTGCCAGTAGGAGCAAGGGGGCAGAGACTGAAGCTTTCTTT.